The 24 T cell receptor beta chains below all came from one sample that was sequenced in a study of cytomegalovirus exposure and HLA in healthy donors. Vbeta (60) and Jbeta (13) primers were used in the PCR. Only in-frame clones appear in the TCRdb table, and some are missing; sequencing was by immunoSEQ multiplex PCR. This sample has around 140,000 clones; over 70% occur once, and the top ten carry about 1.6%. Sequenced: PBMCs. Every receptor here comes from a woman under 30 in good health and CMV-seronegative.

The chain uses TRBV14 and TRBJ2-5; D possibly corresponds to TRBD2 (6 bases). CDR1 is SGHDN and CDR2 is FVKESK in the germline V gene. The ends were cut back, 4 bases at V and 6 bases at J, with 12 bases in the middle. This CDR3 region has 13 residues. CDR3: CASSRGGFQTQYF. For the CDR3, the DNA is TGTGCCAGCAGCCGAGGAGGGTTTCAGACCCAGTACTTC.

This chain uses TRBV5-1 with TRBJ2-3; D is possibly TRBD1 (5 bases). The length of the CDR3 is 15 residues. Deletions cut 0 bases from V and 2 bases from J, with 10 bases between. In germline, CDR1 is SGHRS, CDR2 YFSETQ. The CDR3 coding sequence is TGCGCCAGCAGCTTGGCAGGGCATCTCACAGATACGCAGTATTTT. This codes for CASSLAGHLTDTQYF.

The sample holds a few counts of this clone. The V gene is TRBV25-1, the J gene TRBJ2-3, with 8 bases lining up with TRBD1. Per germline, CDR1 MGHDK and CDR2 SYGVNS. The V segment lost 3 bases and the J segment 4 bases; nucleotides outside the gene matches: 3. This CDR3 is built from 14 residues. CDR3 residues: CASSDRGRADTQYF. CDR3 bases: TGTGCCAGCAGTGACAGGGGGCGGGCAGATACGCAGTATTTT.

This clone was recorded only once. This sequence joins TRBV30 and TRBJ2-1; D is undetermined. The CDR3 has 14 residues. The V and J ends lost 1 base and 3 bases respectively, with 10 bases between them. Germline-derived CDR1 and CDR2 are GTSNPN and SVGIG (reference sequence). The CDR3 region has the DNA TGTGCCTGGAGTGGTCTGAGTTACTACAATGAGCAGTTCTTC. It yields the protein CAWSGLSYYNEQFF.

This chain connects TRBV7-8 to TRBJ2-7, with a weak D call TRBD1 (6 bases). V lost 5 bases to trimming and J lost 4 bases, with 18 bases between them. This CDR3 has 15 amino acids. In germline, CDR1 is SGHVS, CDR2 FQNEAQ. CDR3 loop: CASSVQGSAPYEQYF. CDR3 nucleotide sequence: TGTGCCAGCAGCGTACAGGGTTCTGCCCCTTACGAGCAGTACTTC.

There are a few counts of this clone. The V call is TRBV6-1, the J call TRBJ1-4, with 9 bases lining up with TRBD1. The CDR3 is 15 amino acids. The V and J ends lost 6 bases and 0 bases, in that order; junction bases with no gene match: 2. The V gene's germline CDR1 is MNHNS and CDR2 SASEGT. CDR3 region: CASRGQGATNEKLFF. In nucleotides, the CDR3 is TGTGCCAGCAGGGGACAGGGAGCAACTAATGAAAAACTGTTTTTT.

The chain employs TRBV13 and TRBJ2-6; 11 bases are shared with TRBD1. Losses at the gene ends were 8 bases for V and 3 bases for J; bases not matched to a gene: 9. CDR3 length: 17 residues. CDR1 is PRHDT, CDR2 FYEKMQ, per germline (reference sequence). CDR3 sequence: CASALDRGRFGANVLTF. The CDR3 DNA reads as TGTGCCAGCGCCCTGGACAGGGGGCGCTTTGGGGCCAACGTCCTGACTTTC.

The DNA of the CDR3 is TGTGCCAGCAGCTCCTACTGGGACATCTATGGCTACACCTTC. As protein: CASSSYWDIYGYTF. This rearrangement joins TRBV5-6 to TRBJ1-2, with D maybe TRBD1 (6 bases). The CDR3 runs to 14 residues. Germline V gene data show CDR1 as SGHDT and CDR2 as YYEEEE. V was cut by 3 bases and J by 4 bases, with 13 bases left in between.

The rearrangement links TRBV11-3 to TRBJ2-7; D perhaps matches TRBD2 (6 bases). Per germline, CDR1 SGHNT and CDR2 YENEEA. This CDR3 is 13 amino acids long. V gave up 0 bases and J gave up 6 bases, with 9 bases separating them. This chain's CDR3 is CASSLDRGGEQYF. CDR3 coding DNA: TGTGCCAGCAGCTTAGATCGGGGAGGCGAGCAGTACTTC.

The V gene is TRBV27, the J gene TRBJ1-3; D is uncertain. Germline loops: CDR1 MNHEY, CDR2 SMNVEV (reference sequence). Trimming stripped 4 bases from V and 9 bases from J, with 10 bases between. The CDR3 loop spans 12 amino acids. The CDR3 here is CASSSSTGTIYF. In nucleotides, the CDR3 is TGTGCCAGCAGTTCATCGACGGGCACCATATATTTT.

The chain joins TRBV6-1 to TRBJ2-7, with 7 bases identical to TRBD1. CDR3 length: 15 amino acids. V shed 4 bases, J shed 0 bases, and the junction held 6 bases outside the gene matches. CDR1 is MNHNS and CDR2 is SASEGT in the germline V gene. The chain's CDR3 is CASSGPGGPSYEQYF. The CDR3 nucleotides are TGTGCCAGCAGTGGGCCAGGGGGACCCTCCTACGAGCAGTACTTC.

The chain employs TRBV30 and TRBJ1-5, with D perhaps matching TRBD1 (6 bases). The CDR3 contains 12 residues. The germline gives CDR1 GTSNPN, CDR2 SVGIG (reference sequence). Trimming shortened V by 5 bases and J by 5 bases, and 10 bases separated the two germline ends. CDR3 nucleotides: TGTGCCTGGGGGGACATTTATCAGCCCCAGCATTTT. This gives the protein CAWGDIYQPQHF.

This clone was recorded only once. This chain uses TRBV6-1 with TRBJ1-3; TRBD1 is a possible D gene (6 bases). The CDR3 consists of 14 residues. Trimming shortened V by 5 bases and J by 2 bases, and 10 bases separated the two germline ends. CDR1 and CDR2 (germline): MNHNS, SASEGT. As DNA, the CDR3 is TGTGCCAGCAGTAAGGGGGGGACTGGAAACACCATATATTTT. Its protein product is CASSKGGTGNTIYF.

V gene TRBV12-5 combines with J gene TRBJ2-7; no definite D call. V gave up 5 bases and J gave up 4 bases, with 15 bases separating them. Germline V lookup: CDR1 LGHNT, CDR2 FRNRAP. This CDR3 contains 14 residues. CDR3 sequence: CASGGSNSLYEQYF. The CDR3 DNA sequence: TGTGCTAGTGGTGGATCAAACAGCCTATACGAGCAGTACTTC.

The rearrangement uses TRBV6-1 and TRBJ1-1, with D unresolved. The V gene's germline CDR1 is MNHNS and CDR2 SASEGT. CDR3 length: 14 amino acids. V was shortened by 1 base and J by 3 bases, with 9 bases between the two germline ends. CDR3 in amino acids: CASSEGKRDTEAFF. DNA of the CDR3: TGTGCCAGCAGTGAAGGTAAGAGGGACACTGAAGCTTTCTTT.

The chain is built from TRBV2 and TRBJ1-2; D not certain. The V gene lost 8 bases and the J gene lost 8 bases, with 12 bases spanning the gap. Germline V gives CDR1 SNHLY, CDR2 FYNNEI. The CDR3 is 11 amino acids. CDR3: CASAARWGYTF. The CDR3 DNA sequence: TGTGCCAGCGCCGCCCGGTGGGGCTACACCTTC.

The chain links TRBV12-5 to TRBJ1-1; TRBD1 might be the D (6 bases). The V gene lost 5 bases and the J gene lost 5 bases, with 18 bases spanning the gap. Per germline, CDR1 LGHNT and CDR2 FRNRAP. The CDR3 length is 15 residues. DNA for the CDR3: TGTGCTAGTGGTCCAGGGGTGGGTTGGGGGACTGAAGCTTTCTTT. This codes for CASGPGVGWGTEAFF.

This CDR3 is CASSIDRDGYTF. Written as DNA, the CDR3 is TGTGCCAGTAGTATAGATCGGGATGGCTACACCTTC. This chain connects TRBV19 to TRBJ1-2; D call uncertain. The CDR3 runs to 12 residues. CDR1 is LNHDA, CDR2 SQIVND, per germline (reference sequence). The V end was cut by 0 bases, the J end by 6 bases, with 5 bases between.

The chain recombines TRBV4-2 with TRBJ2-2, with D maybe TRBD2 (7 bases). The CDR3 covers 18 residues. Per the germline V gene, CDR1 is LGHNA and CDR2 is YNFKEQ. V was trimmed by 4 bases and J by 3 bases, leaving 21 bases between them. This chain's CDR3 is CASSPQGGTGADTGELFF. CDR3 in DNA: TGTGCCAGCAGCCCACAGGGAGGGACCGGTGCCGACACCGGGGAGCTGTTTTTT.

This chain links TRBV21-1 with TRBJ2-7; no check of the table's D call, TRBD2, against the DNA was made. TRBV21-1 is annotated as a pseudogene. The CDR3 sequence is 15 residues long. This CDR3 is CASCQPGSSSYEQYF. As DNA, the CDR3 is TGTGCCAGCTGCCAACCCGGGTCCTCCTCCTACGAGCAGTACTTC.

The genes are TRBV5-1 and TRBJ2-1; weak D call: TRBD1 (7 bases). The germline CDR1 and CDR2 sequences are SGHRS and YFSETQ. Deletions cut 0 bases from V and 5 bases from J, with 12 bases between. The CDR3 runs to 15 residues. This chain's CDR3 is CASSLDIRGDNEQFF. In nucleotides, the CDR3 is TGCGCCAGCAGCTTGGACATCAGGGGGGACAATGAGCAGTTCTTC.

The chain joins TRBV5-1 to TRBJ2-6, with D perhaps matching TRBD2 (6 bases). Trimming shortened V by 7 bases and J by 0 bases, and 8 bases separated the two germline ends. CDR3 length: 14 residues. Germline V gene data show CDR1 as SGHRS and CDR2 as YFSETQ. The CDR3 spells CASGGDSGANVLTF. DNA of the CDR3: TGCGCCAGCGGAGGGGACTCTGGGGCCAACGTCCTGACTTTC.

This clone was seen a single time. This sequence joins TRBV15 and TRBJ2-1; TRBD2 might be the D (5 bases). The CDR3 loop spans 16 amino acids. Germline assignment: CDR1 LNHNV and CDR2 YYDKDF (reference sequence). Between the trimmed V and J ends, which lost 1 base and 4 bases, there was a span of 14 bases. The CDR3 nucleotides are TGTGCCACCAGCAGAGGACGGGGTTCGGGTTACAATGAGCAGTTCTTC. This translates into CATSRGRGSGYNEQFF.

The rearrangement links TRBV19 to TRBJ1-2; tentatively, D is TRBD1 (5 bases). Germline CDR1 LNHDA, CDR2 SQIVND (reference sequence). Trimming left V 4 bases short and J 8 bases short, with 11 bases between. CDR3 length equals 12 residues. As DNA, the CDR3 is TGTGCCAGTAGTAAGGGGTCCTGGGGCTACACCTTC. This codes for CASSKGSWGYTF.